These 23 T cell receptor beta chains were sequenced from one sample in a study of cytomegalovirus exposure and HLA in healthy donors (dated 2017 in TCRdb). The library was produced with the immunoSEQ multiplex PCR assay. For the multiplex PCR, a mixture combining 60 forward primers for TCR Vbeta segments and 13 reverse primers for TCR Jbeta segments was used. TCRdb holds this immuneACCESS table with in-frame rearrangements only. Some clones are missing; in checked studies, unresolved V genes explain under half, and the rest has no known cause. This sample is represented by approximately 170,000 clones; about 70% of them were singletons. The ten largest clones take up around 4.5% of the sample. Sequencing used PBMCs. Receptors originate from a woman aged 18-35 years in good health and CMV-seropositive.

V is TRBV5-4 and J is TRBJ1-1, with 12 bases fitting TRBD1. Losses at the gene ends were 3 bases for V and 2 bases for J; bases not matched to a gene: 11. The CDR3 runs 18 residues. Germline values: CDR1 SGHNT, CDR2 YYREEE (reference sequence). CDR3 DNA sequence: TGTGCCAGCAGCTCGTTTACAAGGGACAGGGGGCTAAACACTGAAGCTTTCTTT. Protein sequence: CASSSFTRDRGLNTEAFF.

This chain joins TRBV7-9 and TRBJ1-1; D not resolved. This CDR3 has 11 residues. CDR1 and CDR2 from the germline V gene are SEHNR and FQNEAQ (reference sequence). Between the trimmed V and J ends, which lost 5 bases and 8 bases, there was a span of 9 bases. For the CDR3, the DNA is TGTGCCAGCAGCCCCTCGCGCGAAGCTTTCTTT. Translated: CASSPSREAFF.

About this clone itself: This likely reflects a read error, since a far larger clone is one base away. The chain recombines TRBV7-9 with TRBJ1-1; D is undetermined. Germline V gene data show CDR1 as SEHNR and CDR2 as FQNEAQ (reference sequence). V lost 3 bases to trimming and J lost 0 bases, with 5 bases between them. This CDR3 region has 13 residues. CDR3 coding DNA: TGTGCCAGCAGCTTCCCGGTGAACACTGAAGCTTTCTTT. The encoded protein is CASSFPVNTEAFF.

The rearrangement links TRBV28 to TRBJ1-3; 7 bases map to TRBD1. Trimming took 6 bases from V and 4 from J; bases not matched to a gene: 6. The CDR3 is 14 residues long. The germline CDR1 and CDR2 sequences are MDHEN and SYDVKM. CDR3 in DNA: TGTGCCAGCAGGAGACAGGGAGCAGGAAACACCATATATTTT. It encodes CASRRQGAGNTIYF.

The chain recombines TRBV6-5 with TRBJ2-7, with D possibly TRBD1 on 6 matching bases. In germline, CDR1 is MNHEY, CDR2 SVGAGI. This CDR3 is built from 13 residues. V was shortened by 5 bases and J by 2 bases, with 10 bases between the two germline ends. In DNA, the CDR3 is TGTGCCAGCAGTCCGGGACAACCCTACGAGCAGTACTTC. It yields the protein CASSPGQPYEQYF.

V is TRBV7-9 and J is TRBJ1-4; weak D call: TRBD1 (5 bases). Germline V CDR1 and CDR2: SEHNR, FQNEAQ (reference sequence). V dropped 5 bases and J dropped 8 bases, with 24 bases sitting between them. The CDR3 runs 17 residues. CDR3 loop: CASSHPPRVRVYEKLFF. The CDR3 DNA is TGTGCCAGCAGCCACCCGCCTCGTGTCAGGGTATACGAAAAACTGTTTTTT. The whole variable domain, filled in from reference TRBV7-9 and TRBJ1-4, reads DTGVSQNPRHKITKRGQNVTFRCDPISEHNRLYWYRQTLGQGPEFLTYFQNEAQLEKSRLLSDRFSAERPKGSFSTLEIQRTEQGDSAMYLCASSHPPRVRVYEKLFFGSGTQLSVL.

The V gene is TRBV7-2, the J gene TRBJ2-7, with D tentatively TRBD1 (6 bases). This CDR3 is built from 11 residues. The germline V gene encodes CDR1 SGHTA and CDR2 FQGNSA. Trimming shortened V by 5 bases and J by 4 bases, and 6 bases separated the two germline ends. Here the CDR3 reads CASSTGYEQYF. CDR3 nucleotides: TGTGCCAGCAGCACAGGGTACGAGCAGTACTTC.

V and J are TRBV5-6 and TRBJ1-4; 8 bases match TRBD1. Unmatched junction bases numbered 10, after V lost 2 bases and J lost 4 bases. Germline V CDR1 and CDR2: SGHDT, YYEEEE. CDR3 size: 17 residues. The CDR3 reads CASSFGDRGPDNEKLFF. The CDR3, as DNA: TGTGCCAGCAGCTTCGGAGACAGGGGCCCAGATAATGAAAAACTGTTTTTT.

The chain combines TRBV4-2 with TRBJ2-4, with TRBD2 matching over 8 bases. This CDR3 spans 17 amino acids. V shed 0 bases, J shed 0 bases, and the junction held 4 bases outside the gene matches. Germline V gene data show CDR1 as LGHNA and CDR2 as YNFKEQ. The CDR3 coding sequence is TGTGCCAGCAGCCAAGAAGGGCTAGCGGGAGCCAAAAACATTCAGTACTTC. This translates into CASSQEGLAGAKNIQYF.

The genes are TRBV20-1 and TRBJ2-1; a possible D gene is TRBD1 (6 bases). The CDR3 spans 10 residues. From germline, CDR1 is DFQATT and CDR2 SNEGSKA (reference sequence). Written as DNA, the CDR3 is TGCACCCCTCAGGGGAATGAGCAGTTCTTC. Protein: CTPQGNEQFF.

The rearrangement uses TRBV19 and TRBJ2-7; TRBD2 aligns across 7 bases. Germline V lookup: CDR1 LNHDA, CDR2 SQIVND (reference sequence). V lost 3 bases and J lost 2; bases outside the gene matches: 4. The CDR3 contains 14 residues. Written as DNA, the CDR3 is TGTGCCAGTAGTATGGAGCGGGAACCCTACGAGCAGTACTTC. Its protein is CASSMEREPYEQYF.

The chain uses TRBV14 and TRBJ2-3; 15 bases are a match to TRBD2. CDR1 and CDR2 from the germline V gene are SGHDN and FVKESK. The V and J ends lost 4 bases and 3 bases, in that order; junction bases with no gene match: 11. The CDR3 is 19 residues long. For the CDR3, the DNA is TGTGCCAGCAGCCCAGGACTAGCGGGAGGGCGATTCCCTACAGATACGCAGTATTTT. Encoded protein: CASSPGLAGGRFPTDTQYF.

The V call is TRBV5-1, the J call TRBJ2-2, with TRBD1 as a possible D gene (6 bases). The length of the CDR3 is 16 residues. The germline CDR1 and CDR2 sequences are SGHRS and YFSETQ. Between the trimmed V and J ends, which lost 7 bases and 4 bases, there was a span of 20 bases. In DNA, the CDR3 is TGCGCCAGCGGCCCAGGGGCAGGGTTCATCACCGGGGAGCTGTTTTTT. Protein: CASGPGAGFITGELFF.

V and J are TRBV4-1 and TRBJ1-4, with 7 nucleotides matching TRBD1. Germline CDR1 is MGHRA and CDR2 is YSYEKL. V shed 3 bases and J 8 bases; nucleotides not matched to a gene: 6. The CDR3 length is 14 residues. The CDR3 loop reads CASSQDRLREKLFF. The CDR3 DNA sequence: TGCGCCAGCAGCCAGGACAGGCTGAGGGAAAAACTGTTTTTT.

This chain joins TRBV2 and TRBJ1-1; tentative D call: TRBD1 (5 bases). Germline CDR1 and CDR2: SNHLY and FYNNEI. The CDR3 covers 14 residues. V was clipped by 6 bases and J by 4 bases, with 15 bases between them. Here the CDR3 DNA reads TGTGCCAGCAGGGGACGGGAGACGGGCACTGAAGCTTTCTTT. Translating it yields CASRGRETGTEAFF.

CDR3 protein: CASSFVVSYEQYF. In DNA, the CDR3 is TGTGCCAGCAGCTTCGTAGTATCTTACGAGCAGTACTTC. V and J are TRBV7-9 and TRBJ2-7; D call uncertain. The CDR3 is 13 residues long. Trimming shortened V by 3 bases and J by 4 bases, and 10 bases separated the two germline ends. Germline-derived CDR1 and CDR2 are SEHNR and FQNEAQ (reference sequence).

The chain links TRBV5-4 to TRBJ1-4; D possibly corresponds to TRBD1 (5 bases). Germline CDR1 reads SGHNT; CDR2 reads YYREEE (reference sequence). This CDR3 is built from 16 residues. V was clipped by 2 bases and J by 6 bases, with 17 bases between them. The CDR3 DNA follows: TGTGCCAGCAGCTTTGGTGGGGGAGGGATGGATGAAAAACTGTTTTTT. Translation gives CASSFGGGGMDEKLFF.

This sequence joins TRBV30 and TRBJ1-4, with D maybe TRBD1 (6 bases). Germline V gene lookup returns CDR1 GTSNPN and CDR2 SVGIG (reference sequence). Trimming left V 5 bases short and J 8 bases short, with 21 bases between. The CDR3 runs to 15 residues. The CDR3 spells CAWGLGQELHEKLFF. The CDR3 DNA reads TGTGCCTGGGGCCTGGGACAAGAGCTCCACGAAAAACTGTTTTTT.

This rearrangement joins TRBV11-2 to TRBJ1-1, with a tentative D call TRBD1 (5 bases). The CDR3 has 14 amino acids. Trimming took 7 bases from V and 1 from J, leaving 13 bases between them. Germline CDR1 and CDR2: SGHAT and FQNNGV. This CDR3 reads CASTTPGGNTEAFF. In nucleotides, the CDR3 is TGTGCCAGCACGACGCCGGGGGGGAACACTGAAGCTTTCTTT.

The chain carries TRBV2 and TRBJ2-7, with unresolved D. Trimming removed 7 bases from V and 5 bases from J, with 12 bases in between. The CDR3 has 12 amino acids. Germline V lookup: CDR1 SNHLY, CDR2 FYNNEI. The CDR3 is CASNRVRNEQYF. CDR3 nucleotides: TGTGCCAGCAATCGGGTTAGAAACGAGCAGTACTTC.

This chain links TRBV10-3 with TRBJ2-1, with 8 bases matching TRBD2. The CDR3 has 14 residues. V dropped 9 bases and J dropped 6; count of bases not matched to a gene: 10. CDR1 is ENHRY, CDR2 SYGVKD, per germline. CDR3 amino acids: CAMGTGSGVNEQFF. Here the CDR3 DNA reads TGTGCCATGGGGACGGGTAGCGGGGTCAATGAGCAGTTCTTC.

The sample holds one count of this clone. The gene calls are TRBV11-2 and TRBJ2-6; D is possibly TRBD1 (6 bases). This CDR3 has 15 residues. Germline lookup yields CDR1 SGHAT and CDR2 FQNNGV. Trimming cost V 5 bases and J 0 bases, with 8 bases left between them. CDR3 nucleotides: TGTGCCAGCAGCATGGACAGCTCTGGGGCCAACGTCCTGACTTTC. Protein sequence: CASSMDSSGANVLTF.

This clone occurred a few times. At the DNA level, this CDR3 is encoded by other sequences in the same sample as well. J is TRBJ1-4 and V is TRBV7-9, with 7 positions matching TRBD1. Germline trimming cut 4 bases from V and 8 bases from J; bases unmatched to any gene: 7. This CDR3 spans 14 amino acids. Germline lookup yields CDR1 SEHNR and CDR2 FQNEAQ (reference sequence). In DNA form, the CDR3 reads TGTGCCAGCAGCTCAAGACAGGGACGCGAAAAACTGTTTTTT. The encoded protein is CASSSRQGREKLFF.